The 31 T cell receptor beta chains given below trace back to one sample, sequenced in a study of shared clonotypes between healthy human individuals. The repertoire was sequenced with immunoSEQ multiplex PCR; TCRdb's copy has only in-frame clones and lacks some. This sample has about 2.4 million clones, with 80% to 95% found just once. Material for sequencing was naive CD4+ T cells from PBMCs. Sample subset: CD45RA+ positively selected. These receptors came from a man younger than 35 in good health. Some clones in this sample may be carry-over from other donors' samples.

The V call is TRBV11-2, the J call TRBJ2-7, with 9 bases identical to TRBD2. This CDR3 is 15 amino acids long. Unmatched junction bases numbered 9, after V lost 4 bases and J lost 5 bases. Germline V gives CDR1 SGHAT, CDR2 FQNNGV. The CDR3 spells CASSSILSGSDEQYF. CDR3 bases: TGTGCCAGCAGCTCAATACTTAGCGGGAGCGACGAGCAGTACTTC.

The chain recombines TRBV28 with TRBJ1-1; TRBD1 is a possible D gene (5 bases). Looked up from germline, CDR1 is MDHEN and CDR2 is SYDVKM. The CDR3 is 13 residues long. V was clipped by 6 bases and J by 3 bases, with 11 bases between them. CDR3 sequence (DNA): TGTGCCAGCAGGGGGGACCTACACACTGAAGCTTTCTTT. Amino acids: CASRGDLHTEAFF. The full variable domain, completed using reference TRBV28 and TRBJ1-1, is DVKVTQSSRYLVKRTGEKVFLECVQDMDHENMFWYRQDPGLGLRLIYFSYDVKMKEKGDIPEGYSVSREKKERFSLILESASTNQTSMYLCASRGDLHTEAFFGQGTRLTVV.

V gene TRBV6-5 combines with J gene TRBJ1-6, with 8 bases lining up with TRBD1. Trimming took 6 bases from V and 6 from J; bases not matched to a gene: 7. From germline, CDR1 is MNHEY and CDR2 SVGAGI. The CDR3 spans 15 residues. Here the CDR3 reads CASRLQGVRNSPLHF. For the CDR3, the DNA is TGTGCCAGCAGATTACAGGGGGTCCGTAATTCACCCCTCCACTTT.

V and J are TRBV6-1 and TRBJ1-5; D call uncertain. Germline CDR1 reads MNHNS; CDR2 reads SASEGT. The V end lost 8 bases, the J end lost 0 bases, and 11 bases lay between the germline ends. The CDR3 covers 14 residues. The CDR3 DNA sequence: TGTGCCAGCCTCTTATCGGGTAGCAATCAGCCCCAGCATTTT. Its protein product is CASLLSGSNQPQHF.

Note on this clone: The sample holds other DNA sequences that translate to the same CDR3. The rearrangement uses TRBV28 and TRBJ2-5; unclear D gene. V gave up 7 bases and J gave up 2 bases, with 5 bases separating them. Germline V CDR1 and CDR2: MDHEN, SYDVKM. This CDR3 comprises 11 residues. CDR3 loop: CASNSQETQYF. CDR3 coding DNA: TGTGCCAGCAACAGTCAAGAGACCCAGTACTTC.

The CDR3, as DNA: TGTGCCAGCAGCAGGGACAGGGTCTACAATGAGCAGTTCTTC. Protein product: CASSRDRVYNEQFF. This chain joins TRBV6-5 and TRBJ2-1; 9 bases are shared with TRBD1. Per germline, CDR1 MNHEY and CDR2 SVGAGI. V was clipped by 6 bases and J by 3 bases; unmatched bases: 3. There are 14 residues in the CDR3.

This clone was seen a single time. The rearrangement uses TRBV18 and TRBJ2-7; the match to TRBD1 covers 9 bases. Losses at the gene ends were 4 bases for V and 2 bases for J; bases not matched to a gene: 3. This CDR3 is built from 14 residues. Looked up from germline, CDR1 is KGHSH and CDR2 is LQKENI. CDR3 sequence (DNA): TGTGCCAGCTCACGGGACAGGGAACCCTACGAGCAGTACTTC. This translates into CASSRDREPYEQYF.

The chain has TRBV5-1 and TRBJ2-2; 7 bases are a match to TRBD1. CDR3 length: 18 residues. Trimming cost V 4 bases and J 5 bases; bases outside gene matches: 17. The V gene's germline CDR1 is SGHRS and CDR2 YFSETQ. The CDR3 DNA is TGCGCCAGCAGCCCGCCCCCTAAACCGGGACAGTGGACCGGGGAGCTGTTTTTT. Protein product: CASSPPPKPGQWTGELFF.

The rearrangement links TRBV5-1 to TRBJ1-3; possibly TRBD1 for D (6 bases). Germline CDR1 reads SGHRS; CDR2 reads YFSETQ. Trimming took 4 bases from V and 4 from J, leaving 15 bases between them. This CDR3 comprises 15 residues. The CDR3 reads CASSVDTGSGNTIYF. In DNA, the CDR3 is TGCGCCAGCAGCGTGGATACAGGGTCCGGAAACACCATATATTTT. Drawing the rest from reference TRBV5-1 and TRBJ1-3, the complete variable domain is KAGVTQTPRYLIKTRGQQVTLSCSPISGHRSVSWYQQTPGQGLQFLFEYFSETQRNKGNFPGRFSGRQFSNSRSEMNVSTLELGDSALYLCASSVDTGSGNTIYFGEGSWLTVV.

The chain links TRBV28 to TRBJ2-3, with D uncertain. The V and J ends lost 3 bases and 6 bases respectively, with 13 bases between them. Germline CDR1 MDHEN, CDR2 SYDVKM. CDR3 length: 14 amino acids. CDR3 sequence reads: CASSFDGVRDTQYF. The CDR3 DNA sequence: TGTGCCAGCAGTTTCGATGGAGTGAGGGATACGCAGTATTTT.

The CDR3, as DNA: TGTGCCAGCAGTCAGATTGGGCCGGGAGCGCAGCCCCAGCATTTT. The encoded protein is CASSQIGPGAQPQHF. The chain joins TRBV6-1 to TRBJ1-5, with no clear D. The germline V gene encodes CDR1 MNHNS and CDR2 SASEGT. The V gene lost 5 bases and the J gene lost 7 bases, with 18 bases spanning the gap. CDR3 length equals 15 residues.

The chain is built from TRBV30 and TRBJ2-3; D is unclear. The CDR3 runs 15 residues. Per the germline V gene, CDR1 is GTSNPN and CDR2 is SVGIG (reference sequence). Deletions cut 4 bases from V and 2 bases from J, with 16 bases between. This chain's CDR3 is CAWTTLSRTTDTQYF. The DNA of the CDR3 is TGTGCCTGGACCACCCTGTCTAGAACCACAGATACGCAGTATTTT.

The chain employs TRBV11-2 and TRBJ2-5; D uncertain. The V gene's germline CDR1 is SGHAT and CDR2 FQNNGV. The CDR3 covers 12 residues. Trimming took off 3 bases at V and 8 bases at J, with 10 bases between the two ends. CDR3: CASSFGPATQYF. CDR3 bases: TGTGCCAGCAGCTTCGGACCGGCAACCCAGTACTTC.

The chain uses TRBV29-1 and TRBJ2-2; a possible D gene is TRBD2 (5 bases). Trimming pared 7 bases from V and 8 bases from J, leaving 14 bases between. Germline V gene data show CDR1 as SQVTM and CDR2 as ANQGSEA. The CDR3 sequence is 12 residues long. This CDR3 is CSAGRPGGELFF. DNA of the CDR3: TGCAGCGCCGGGCGACCGGGGGGGGAGCTGTTTTTT.

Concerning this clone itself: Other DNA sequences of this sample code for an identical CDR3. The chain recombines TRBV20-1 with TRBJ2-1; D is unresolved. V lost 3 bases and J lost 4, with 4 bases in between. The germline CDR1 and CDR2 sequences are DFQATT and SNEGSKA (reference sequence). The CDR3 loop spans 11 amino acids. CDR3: CSASRYNEQFF. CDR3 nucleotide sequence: TGCAGTGCTAGCCGGTACAATGAGCAGTTCTTC.

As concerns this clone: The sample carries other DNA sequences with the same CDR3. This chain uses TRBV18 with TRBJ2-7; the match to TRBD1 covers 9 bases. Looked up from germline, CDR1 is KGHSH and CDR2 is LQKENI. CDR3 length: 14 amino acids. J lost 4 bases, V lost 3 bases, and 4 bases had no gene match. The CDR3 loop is CASSPGTGNYEQYF. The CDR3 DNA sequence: TGTGCCAGCTCACCCGGGACAGGGAATTACGAGCAGTACTTC.

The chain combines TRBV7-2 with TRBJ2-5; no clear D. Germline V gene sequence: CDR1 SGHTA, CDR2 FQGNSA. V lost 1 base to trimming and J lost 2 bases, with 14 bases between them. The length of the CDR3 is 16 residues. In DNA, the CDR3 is TGTGCCAGCAGCTTAGGATTTGGTTTGCGTCAAGAGACCCAGTACTTC. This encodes CASSLGFGLRQETQYF.

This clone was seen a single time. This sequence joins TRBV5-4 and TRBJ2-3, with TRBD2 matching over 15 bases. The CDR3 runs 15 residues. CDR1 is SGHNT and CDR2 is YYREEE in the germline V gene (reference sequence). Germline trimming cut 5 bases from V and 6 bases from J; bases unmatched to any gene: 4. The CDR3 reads CASRRTSGREDTQYF. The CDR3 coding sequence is TGTGCCAGCAGACGGACTAGCGGGAGGGAGGATACGCAGTATTTT.

CDR3 DNA: TGTGCCAGCAGCCCCGGGGTCGTGGGTGGCGGCTACACCTTC. The encoded protein is CASSPGVVGGGYTF. The chain joins TRBV16 to TRBJ1-2; D gene ambiguous. CDR1 is KGHSY and CDR2 is FQNENV in the germline V gene. The germline V and J ends were trimmed by 4 bases and 8 bases, with 17 bases remaining between them. There are 14 residues in the CDR3.

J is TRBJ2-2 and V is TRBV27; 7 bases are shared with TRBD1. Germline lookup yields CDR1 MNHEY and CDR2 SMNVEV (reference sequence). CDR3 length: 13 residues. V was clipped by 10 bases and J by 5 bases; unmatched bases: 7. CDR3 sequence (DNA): TGTGCCACCTCGACAGGGTGGACCGGGGAGCTGTTTTTT. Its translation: CATSTGWTGELFF.

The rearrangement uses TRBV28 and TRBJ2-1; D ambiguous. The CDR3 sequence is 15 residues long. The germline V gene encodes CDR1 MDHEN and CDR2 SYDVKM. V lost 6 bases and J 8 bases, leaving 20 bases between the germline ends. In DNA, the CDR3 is TGTGCCAGCAGGCGGTCCGGGTCCTCAGGCCATGAGCAGTTCTTC. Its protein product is CASRRSGSSGHEQFF.

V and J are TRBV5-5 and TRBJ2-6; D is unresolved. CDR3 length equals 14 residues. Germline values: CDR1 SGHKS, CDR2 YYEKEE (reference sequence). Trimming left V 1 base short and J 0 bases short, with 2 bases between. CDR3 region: CASSLSSGANVLTF. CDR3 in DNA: TGTGCCAGCAGCTTGAGCTCTGGGGCCAACGTCCTGACTTTC.

DNA for the CDR3: TGTGCCAGCAACGGGGAGATGAACACCGGGGAGCTGTTTTTT. Translated, it gives CASNGEMNTGELFF. This chain joins TRBV2 and TRBJ2-2; a weak D match, TRBD2 (5 bases). CDR3 size: 14 residues. The germline CDR1 and CDR2 sequences are SNHLY and FYNNEI. V lost 7 bases and J 1 base, leaving 10 bases between the germline ends.

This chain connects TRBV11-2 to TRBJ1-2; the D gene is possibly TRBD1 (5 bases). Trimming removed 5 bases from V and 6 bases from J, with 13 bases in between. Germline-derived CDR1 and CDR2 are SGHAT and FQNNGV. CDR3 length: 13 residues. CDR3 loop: CASSPSGGNGYTF. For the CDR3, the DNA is TGTGCCAGCAGCCCTTCCGGGGGGAATGGCTACACCTTC.

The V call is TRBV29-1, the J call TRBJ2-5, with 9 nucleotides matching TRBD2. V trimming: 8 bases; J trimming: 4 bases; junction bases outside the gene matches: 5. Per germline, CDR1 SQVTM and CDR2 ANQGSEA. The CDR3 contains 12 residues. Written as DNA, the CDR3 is TGCAGCTCGGGACTAGCTCGAGAGACCCAGTACTTC. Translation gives CSSGLARETQYF.

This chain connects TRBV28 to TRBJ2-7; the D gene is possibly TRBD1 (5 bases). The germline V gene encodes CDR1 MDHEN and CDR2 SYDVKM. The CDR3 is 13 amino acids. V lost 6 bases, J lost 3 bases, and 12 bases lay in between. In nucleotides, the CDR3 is TGTGCCAGCAGCCTTACGACAGACTACGAGCAGTACTTC. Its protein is CASSLTTDYEQYF.

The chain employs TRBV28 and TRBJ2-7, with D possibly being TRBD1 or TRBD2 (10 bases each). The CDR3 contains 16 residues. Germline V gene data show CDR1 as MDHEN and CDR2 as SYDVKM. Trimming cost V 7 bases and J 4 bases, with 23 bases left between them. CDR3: CASTPAGGTGEYEQYF. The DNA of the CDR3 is TGTGCCAGCACCCCAGCGGGGGGGACAGGGGAGTACGAGCAGTACTTC.

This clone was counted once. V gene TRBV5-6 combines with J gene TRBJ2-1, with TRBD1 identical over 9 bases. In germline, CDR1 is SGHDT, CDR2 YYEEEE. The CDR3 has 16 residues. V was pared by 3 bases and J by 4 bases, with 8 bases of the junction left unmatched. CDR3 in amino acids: CASSSTGGLSYNEQFF. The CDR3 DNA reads TGTGCCAGCAGCTCCACAGGGGGCCTCTCTTACAATGAGCAGTTCTTC.

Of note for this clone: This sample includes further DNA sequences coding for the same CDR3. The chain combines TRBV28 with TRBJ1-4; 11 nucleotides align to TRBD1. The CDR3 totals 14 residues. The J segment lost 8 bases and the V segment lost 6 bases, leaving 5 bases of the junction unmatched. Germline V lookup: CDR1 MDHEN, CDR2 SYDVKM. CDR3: CASRPGTGGEKLFF. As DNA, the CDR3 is TGTGCCAGCAGGCCCGGGACAGGGGGGGAAAAACTGTTTTTT. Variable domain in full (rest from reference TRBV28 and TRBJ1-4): DVKVTQSSRYLVKRTGEKVFLECVQDMDHENMFWYRQDPGLGLRLIYFSYDVKMKEKGDIPEGYSVSREKKERFSLILESASTNQTSMYLCASRPGTGGEKLFFGSGTQLSVL.

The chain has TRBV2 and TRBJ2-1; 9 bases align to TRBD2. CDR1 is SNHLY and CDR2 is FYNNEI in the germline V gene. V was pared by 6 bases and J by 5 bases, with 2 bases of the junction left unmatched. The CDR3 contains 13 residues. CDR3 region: CASSRLADNEQFF. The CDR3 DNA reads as TGTGCCAGCAGCCGACTAGCGGACAATGAGCAGTTCTTC.

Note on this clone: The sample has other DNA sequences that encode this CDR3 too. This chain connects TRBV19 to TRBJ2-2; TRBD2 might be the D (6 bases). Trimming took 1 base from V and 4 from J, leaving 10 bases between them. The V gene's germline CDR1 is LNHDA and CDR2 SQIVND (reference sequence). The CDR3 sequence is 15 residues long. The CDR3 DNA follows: TGTGCCAGTAGTATAGTGGGAGCGGGCACCGGGGAGCTGTTTTTT. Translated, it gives CASSIVGAGTGELFF.